The sequence of this T cell receptor (beta chain) was determined in a study of spatial heterogeneity in lung cancer. About the research overall: Consistent detection of more beta-chain than alpha-chain sequences was observed.

From the 5' RACE reads, TCRdb called clonotypes with MiXCR, one entry per CDR3 protein. The table has some 47,000 distinct CDR3 sequences, roughly 7.2% seen once; the top ten hold approximately 13%. The V gene lost 5 bases and the J gene lost 4 bases, with 14 bases spanning the gap. Germline V lookup: CDR1 SGHTA, CDR2 FQGNSA. The CDR3 length is 15 residues. General study points: Ubiquitous expanded tumor TCRs were observed in blood more at resection than follow-up.

The time point denotes: sample taken at primary tumor resection. Whole RNA was taken from tumor, nontumor lung or frozen PBMC; it was then sequenced unsorted. 72 TRACERx patients with early, untreated non-small cell lung cancer donated samples. This clonotype has a handful of counts. Its specificity is unknown. This receptor was identified in a female donor with early-stage non-small cell lung cancer. The chain couples TRBV7-2 to TRBJ1-4; D perhaps matches TRBD1 (6 bases). The source material was PBMCs, sampled at surgery. The CDR3 spells CASSQGWGINEKLFF. CDR3 bases: TGTGCCAGCAGCCAGGGGTGGGGGATTAATGAAAAACTGTTTTTT.